The 12 T cell receptor beta chains listed next were all sequenced from one sample in a study of tumor and adjacent non-tumor tissue in lung cancer. Three rounds of nested PCR, following a modified ARM-PCR protocol, produced the TCRbeta library. From the multiplex PCR reads, TCRdb called clonotypes with MiXCR, one entry per CDR3 protein. Here the sample spans 69,000 or so distinct CDR3 sequences, about 80% being singletons. The template was RNA from unsorted bulk tissue. Sequences were obtained from lung tumor tissue. The receptors come from a man in his 60s with non-small cell lung cancer.

The chain recombines TRBV20-1 with TRBJ2-2, with 8 bases aligning to TRBD2. The V and J ends lost 2 bases and 8 bases, in that order; junction bases with no gene match: 10. Per the germline V gene, CDR1 is DFQATT and CDR2 is SNEGSKA (reference sequence). The CDR3 extends over 15 amino acids. CDR3 protein: CSARSTGGKTGELFF. The CDR3 DNA reads as TGCAGTGCTAGAAGTACGGGAGGGAAAACAGGGGAGCTGTTTTTT.

This clonotype turned up a few times. This may be a read error: a much more frequent sequence differs by one nucleotide. V is TRBV10-3 and J is TRBJ2-5, with a possible D match to TRBD2 (5 bases). V lost 2 bases and J 5 bases, leaving 6 bases between the germline ends. This CDR3 is built from 12 residues. Germline V gene lookup returns CDR1 ENHRY and CDR2 SYGVKD. CDR3 sequence: CAISERRETQYF. Written as DNA, the CDR3 is TGTGCCATCAGTGAGAGGAGGGAGACCCAGTACTTC.

In regard to this clonotype: Given the absence of the conserved phenylalanine or tryptophan at the CDR3 end, a read error is likely. The DNA is left out, because the CDR3 cannot be placed on it with certainty; the CDR3 is given as TCRdb lists it. This rearrangement joins TRBV6-6 to TRBJ2-7; the table's D call, TRBD1, was not checked against the DNA. A total of 15 residues make up the CDR3, ends included. CDR1 is MNHNY, CDR2 SVGAGI, per germline (reference sequence). The CDR3 sequence: CASSYARDGAYEQYL.

The V call is TRBV10-3, the J call TRBJ2-6; TRBD2 might be the D (7 bases). Trimming removed 3 bases at V and 13 bases at J, with 34 bases between. The CDR3 has 20 amino acids. Germline V gene sequence: CDR1 ENHRY, CDR2 SYGVKD. DNA of the CDR3: TGTGCCATCAGTGAACATGAGACTAGGGGGAGGGACTCTGGGGTCAATGTCCTGACTTTC. Residues: CAISEHETRGRDSGVNVLTF.

As for this clonotype: At one end the junction does not follow the germline gene, possibly because of a read error. The chain has TRBV29-1 and TRBJ2-5; D gene unclear. The CDR3 extends over 13 amino acids. Germline V gene lookup returns CDR1 SQVTM and CDR2 ANQGSEA. CDR3 nucleotides: TGCAGCCTTGAAACAATTGTACAAGAGACCCAGTACTTC. Amino acids: CSLETIVQETQYF.

About this clonotype itself: A much larger clone lies one base from this, so it may be a read error. V is TRBV28 and J is TRBJ1-5; a weak D match, TRBD1 (5 bases). Germline-derived CDR1 and CDR2 are MDHEN and SYDVKM. CDR3 size: 14 residues. Deletions cut 8 bases from V and 6 bases from J, with 17 bases between. Here the CDR3 reads CASCTIRAGQPQHF. CDR3 coding DNA: TGTGCCAGCTGCACCATCAGGGCCGGTCAGCCCCAGCATTTT.

With regard to this clonotype: Since no conserved phenylalanine or tryptophan closes the CDR3, a read error is the likely cause. Because the CDR3's place on the DNA is in doubt, the DNA is left out and the CDR3 is given as listed by TCRdb. V gene TRBV6-6 combines with J gene TRBJ1-2. Looked up from germline, CDR1 is MNHNY and CDR2 is SVGAGI (reference sequence). The CDR3 spans 12 residues, counting both ends. The CDR3 is CASSLTKRGSNL.

Turning to this clonotype: Here the CDR3 omits its conserved ending phenylalanine or tryptophan, so a read error is the likely source. CDR3 DNA sequence: TGCAGTGTTGTTCTAGCGGGAGGATTGGGAGGGACCCAGTACCTC. Its protein is CSVVLAGGLGGTQYL. J is TRBJ2-5 and V is TRBV29-1; TRBD2 agrees at 11 bases. CDR1 and CDR2 (germline): SQVTM, ANQGSEA. The CDR3 has 15 residues.

Points on this clonotype: The junction shows a germline mismatch at one end, possibly a read error. This chain connects TRBV29-1 to TRBJ1-2; D not certain. The germline V gene encodes CDR1 SQVTM and CDR2 ANQGSEA. CDR3 length: 11 amino acids. This CDR3 is CSVAKGYGYAF. Here the CDR3 DNA reads TGCAGCGTTGCCAAGGGCTATGGCTACGCCTTC.

V is TRBV23-1 and J is TRBJ2-3; D call uncertain. TRBV23-1 is designated an ORF whose function remains uncertain. CDR3 length: 15 residues. The germline V and J ends were trimmed by 4 bases and 0 bases, with 11 bases remaining between them. CDR3 in amino acids: CASSLMRISTDTQYF. The CDR3 DNA sequence: TGCGCCAGCAGTCTCATGCGGATTAGCACAGATACGCAGTATTTT.

Comment on this clonotype: Likely a read error: the CDR3 ends without its conserved phenylalanine or tryptophan. This chain connects TRBV20-1 to TRBJ2-7, with D hard to call. Germline values: CDR1 DFQATT, CDR2 SNEGSKA (reference sequence). CDR3 length: 15 residues. CDR3 in amino acids: CSVRDRVGYSYEQYY. Written as DNA, the CDR3 is TGCAGTGTTAGAGATCGCGTAGGGTATAGCTACGAGCAGTACTAC.

This chain joins TRBV20-1 and TRBJ1-1; a possible D gene is TRBD1 (6 bases). Germline V gene sequence: CDR1 DFQATT, CDR2 SNEGSKA (reference sequence). The CDR3 is 17 residues long. Trimming stripped 8 bases from V and 0 bases from J, with 25 bases between. The CDR3 bases are TGCAGTACTGGAGTGGGGGGGCGTGGGCGAATGAACACTGAAGCTTTCTTT. Amino acids: CSTGVGGRGRMNTEAFF.